This T cell receptor beta chain appears in the sequencing data of a study of T cell changes during pregnancy in multiple sclerosis (dated by TCRdb to the late 2010s). Regarding the research as a whole: The study looked at changes in the T cell repertoire across pregnancy in women with multiple sclerosis.

The CDR1 and CDR2 encoded by the germline V gene are KGHSH and LQKENI. V drops 3 bases and J drops 3 bases, leaving 18 bases in between. Inclusive of the bounding cysteine and phenylalanine, the CDR3 is 16 residues long. Here the CDR3 DNA is all that survives: 48 bases in frame from base 1. On this clone itself: The target of this receptor is not known. No per-base quality is available; no much larger clone lies one base away.

Library construction relied on the immunoSEQ multiplex PCR assay. This is the immuneACCESS table as TCRdb keeps it, with only in-frame sequences that have V and J called. A part of the clones is gone; compared with another copy, unresolved V genes explain less than half, and the rest is unexplained. Recorded for this sample are around 120,000 clones; approximately 91% of them occurred a single time. The ten largest clones take up approximately 3.7% of the sample. The rearrangement joined TRBV18 to TRBJ2-7; perhaps TRBD2 is the D gene, with 5 bases matching. The source is a female donor with multiple sclerosis, enrolled in a pregnancy study. Sequencing was performed on peripheral blood, taken after pregnancy. The DNA reads as follows: TGTGCCAGCTCACCGAGGGCGCGGGCTTTTGTCTACGAGCAGTACTTC. Translated, it reads CASSPRARAFVYEQYF. Beyond the CDR3, the reference TRBV18 and TRBJ2-7 genes provide the residues; the full variable domain reads: NAGVMQNPRHLVRRRGQEARLRCSPMKGHSHVYWYRQLPEEGLKFMVYLQKENIIDESGMPKERFSAEFPKEGPSILRIQQVVRGDSAAYFCASSPRARAFVYEQYFGPGTRLTVT.